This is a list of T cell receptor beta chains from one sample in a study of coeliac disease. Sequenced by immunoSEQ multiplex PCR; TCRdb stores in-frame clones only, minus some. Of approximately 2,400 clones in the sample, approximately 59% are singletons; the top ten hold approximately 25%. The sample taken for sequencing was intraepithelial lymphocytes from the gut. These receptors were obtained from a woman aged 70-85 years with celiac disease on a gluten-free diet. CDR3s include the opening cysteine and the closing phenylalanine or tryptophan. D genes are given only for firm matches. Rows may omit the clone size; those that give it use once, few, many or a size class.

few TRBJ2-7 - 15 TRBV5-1 CASSLGLARDYEQYF TGCGCCAGCAGCTTGGGCCTAGCTCGGGACTACGAGCAGTACTTC
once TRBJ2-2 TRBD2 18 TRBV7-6 CASSYGTSGGAIAGELFF TGTGCCAGCAGCTATGGGACTAGCGGGGGGGCAATCGCCGGGGAGCTGTTTTTT
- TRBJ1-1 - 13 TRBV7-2 CASSLTGFAEAFF TGTGCCAGCAGCTTAACGGGGTTCGCTGAAGCTTTCTTT
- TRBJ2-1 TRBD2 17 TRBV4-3 CASSQGTSSSSYNEQFF TGCGCCAGCAGCCAAGGGACTAGCTCGAGCTCCTACAATGAGCAGTTCTTC
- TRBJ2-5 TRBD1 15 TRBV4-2 CASSPWTGGQETQYF TGTGCCAGCAGCCCATGGACAGGGGGCCAAGAGACCCAGTACTTC
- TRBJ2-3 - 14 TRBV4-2 CASSLSGFTDTQYF TGTGCCAGCAGCCTTAGCGGCTTCACAGATACGCAGTATTTT
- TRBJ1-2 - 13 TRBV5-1 CASSSDGGYGYTF TGCGCCAGCAGCTCTGACGGAGGCTATGGCTACACCTTC
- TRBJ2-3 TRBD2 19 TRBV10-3 CAISDLGLAGDWGTDTQYF TGTGCCATCAGTGACCTCGGACTAGCGGGAGACTGGGGCACAGATACGCAGTATTTT
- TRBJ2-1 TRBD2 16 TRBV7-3 CASSPSSLAGGDEQFF TGTGCCAGCAGCCCATCGAGTCTAGCGGGAGGGGATGAGCAGTTCTTC
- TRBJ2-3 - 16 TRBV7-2 CASSLAGGAGTDTQYF TGTGCCAGCAGCTTAGCGGGGGGGGCCGGCACAGATACGCAGTATTTT
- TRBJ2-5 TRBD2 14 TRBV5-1 CASSSRTSIETQYF TGCGCCAGCAGCTCCCGGACTAGCATCGAGACCCAGTACTTC
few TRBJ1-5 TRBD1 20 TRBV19 CASSVGGRTGTGYSNQPQHF TGTGCCAGTAGTGTTGGGGGCCGTACCGGGACAGGGTATAGCAATCAGCCCCAGCATTTT
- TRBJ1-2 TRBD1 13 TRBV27 CASSYRTGDGYTF TGTGCCAGCAGTTATAGGACAGGGGATGGCTACACCTTC
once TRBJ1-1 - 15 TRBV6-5 CASSYSNRMNTEAFF TGTGCCAGCAGTTACTCGAACAGGATGAACACTGAAGCTTTCTTT
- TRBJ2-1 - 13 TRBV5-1 CASSLVGGNEQFF TGCGCCAGCAGCTTGGTAGGGGGAAATGAGCAGTTCTTC
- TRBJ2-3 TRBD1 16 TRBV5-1 CASSLGDRGSTDTQYF TGCGCCAGCAGCTTGGGGGACAGGGGTAGCACAGATACGCAGTATTTT
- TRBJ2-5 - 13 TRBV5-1 CASSQQGGETQYF TGCGCCAGCAGCCAACAGGGCGGTGAGACCCAGTACTTC
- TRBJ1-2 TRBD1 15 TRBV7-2 CASSLAWTGKGGYTF TGTGCCAGCAGCTTAGCGTGGACAGGGAAGGGTGGCTACACCTTC
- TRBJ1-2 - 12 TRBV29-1 CSVETANYGYTF TGCAGCGTTGAAACAGCTAACTATGGCTACACCTTC
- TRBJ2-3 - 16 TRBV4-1 CASSQGVGGGTDTQYF TGCGCCAGCAGCCAAGGCGTGGGGGGAGGCACAGATACGCAGTATTTT
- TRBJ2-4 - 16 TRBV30 CAWSVRGSLAKNIQYF TGTGCCTGGAGTGTACGGGGAAGTCTAGCCAAAAACATTCAGTACTTC
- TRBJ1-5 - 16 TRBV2 CASSEGRGRGGQPQHF TGTGCCAGCAGTGAGGGCAGGGGTAGAGGGGGTCAGCCCCAGCATTTT
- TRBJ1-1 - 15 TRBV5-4 CASSRKPGGVTEAFF TGTGCCAGCAGCCGCAAACCCGGAGGGGTCACTGAAGCTTTCTTT
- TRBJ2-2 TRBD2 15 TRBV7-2 CASRPPGGGTGELFF TGTGCCAGCAGGCCCCCGGGGGGAGGGACCGGGGAGCTGTTTTTT
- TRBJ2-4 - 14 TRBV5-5 CASSLRTGMDIQYF TGTGCCAGCAGCCTAAGAACAGGGATGGACATTCAGTACTTC
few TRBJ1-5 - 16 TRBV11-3 CASSPRQSYSNQPQHF TGTGCCAGCAGCCCCAGACAGAGTTATAGCAATCAGCCCCAGCATTTT
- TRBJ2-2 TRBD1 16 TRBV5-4 CASSIRTGGSTGELFF TGTGCCAGCAGCATTCGGACAGGGGGTAGTACCGGGGAGCTGTTTTTT
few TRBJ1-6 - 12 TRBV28 CATAIFDSPLHF TGTGCCACAGCGATCTTTGATTCACCCCTCCACTTT
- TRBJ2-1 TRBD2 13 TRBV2 CASGALGSGEQFF TGTGCCAGCGGGGCACTAGGTAGCGGGGAGCAGTTCTTC
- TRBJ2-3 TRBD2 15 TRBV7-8 CASSWTSGALGTQYF TGTGCCAGCAGCTGGACTAGCGGGGCTTTGGGTACGCAGTATTTT
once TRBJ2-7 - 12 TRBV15 CATSRDEDEQYF TGTGCCACCAGCAGAGATGAGGACGAGCAGTACTTC
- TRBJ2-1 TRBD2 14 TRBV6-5 CASRLAGEIHEQFF TGTGCCAGCAGGTTGGCGGGAGAAATCCATGAGCAGTTCTTC
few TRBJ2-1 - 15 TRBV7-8 CASSTKWAGSNEQFF TGTGCCAGCAGCACCAAGTGGGCCGGGAGCAATGAGCAGTTCTTC
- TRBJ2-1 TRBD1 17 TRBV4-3 CASSQDPQGAIYNEQFF TGCGCCAGCAGCCAAGACCCACAGGGGGCAATTTACAATGAGCAGTTCTTC
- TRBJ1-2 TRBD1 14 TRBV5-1 CASSLAGTGDGYTF TGCGCCAGCAGCCTAGCCGGGACAGGGGATGGCTACACCTTC
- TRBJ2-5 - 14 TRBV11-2 CASSIMRVSETQYF TGTGCCAGCAGCATAATGAGGGTCTCGGAGACCCAGTACTTC
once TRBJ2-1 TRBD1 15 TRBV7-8 CASSLGGTGGGEQFF TGTGCCAGCAGCCTCGGCGGGACAGGGGGCGGTGAGCAGTTCTTC
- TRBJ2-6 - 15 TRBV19 CASSSQGQGANVLTF TGTGCCAGTAGTAGTCAGGGGCAGGGGGCCAACGTCCTGACTTTC
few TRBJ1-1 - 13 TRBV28 CASSEGTDTEAFF TGTGCCAGCAGTGAGGGTACGGACACTGAAGCTTTCTTT
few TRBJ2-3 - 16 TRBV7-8 CASSSLVVGAADTQYF TGTGCTAGCAGCTCCCTGGTGGTTGGGGCCGCAGATACGCAGTATTTT